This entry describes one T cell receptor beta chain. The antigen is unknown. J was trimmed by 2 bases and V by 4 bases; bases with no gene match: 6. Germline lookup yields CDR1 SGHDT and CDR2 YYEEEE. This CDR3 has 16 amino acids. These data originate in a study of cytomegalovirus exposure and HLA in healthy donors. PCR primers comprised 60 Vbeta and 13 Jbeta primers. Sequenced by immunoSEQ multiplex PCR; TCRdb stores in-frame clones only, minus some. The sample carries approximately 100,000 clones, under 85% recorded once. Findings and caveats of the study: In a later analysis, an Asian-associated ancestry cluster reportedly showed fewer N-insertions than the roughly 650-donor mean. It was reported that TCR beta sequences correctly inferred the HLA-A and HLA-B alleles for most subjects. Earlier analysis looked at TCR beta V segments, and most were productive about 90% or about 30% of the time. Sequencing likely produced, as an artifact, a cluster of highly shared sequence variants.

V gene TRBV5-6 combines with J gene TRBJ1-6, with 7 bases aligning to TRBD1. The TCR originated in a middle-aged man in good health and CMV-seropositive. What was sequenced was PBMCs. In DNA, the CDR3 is TGTGCCAGCAGCATGAGGGGGCAGCCCTATAATTCACCCCTCCACTTT. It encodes CASSMRGQPYNSPLHF. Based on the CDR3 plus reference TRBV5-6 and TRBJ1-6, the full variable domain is DAGVTQSPTHLIKTRGQQVTLRCSPKSGHDTVSWYQQALGQGPQFIFQYYEEEERQRGNFPDRFSGHQFPNYSSELNVNALLLGDSALYLCASSMRGQPYNSPLHFGNGTRLTVT.